This TCR beta chain was observed in a study of CDR3 diversity in severe acne. V lost 4 bases to trimming and J lost 2 bases, with 7 bases between them. The CDR3 loop spans 13 amino acids. CDR1 and CDR2 (germline): SEHNR, FQNEAQ (reference sequence). TCRdb redid the calling of the PCR reads with MiXCR, one entry per CDR3 protein. The sample lists about 90,000 distinct CDR3 sequences, 45% to 55% seen once, with around 9.1% in the top ten. The V gene is TRBV7-9, the J gene TRBJ2-3; D ambiguous. Sequenced input: blood. The sequence was collected from a male donor in good health, serving as a control. The CDR3 DNA reads as TGTGCCAGCAGCTCTACCTTCACAGATACGCAGTATTTT. This sequence encodes CASSSTFTDTQYF.